The 8 T cell receptor beta chains below all came from one sample that was sequenced in a study of memory CD4+ T cells and cytomegalovirus serostatus. The sort gate was single viable CD3+CD4+CD8-CD45RO+ cells for memory CD4+ T cells. TCRdb's table, derived via immunoSEQ multiplex PCR, lists solely in-frame clones and lacks some. Of 50,000 or so clones listed, roughly 79% were seen once; the top ten hold roughly 1.5%. Sequencing was done on a sample of memory CD4+ T cells from blood. The receptor source for this set is an adult in good health and CMV-seronegative.

The genes are TRBV20-1 and TRBJ1-2; a weak D match, TRBD1 (5 bases). The CDR3 sequence is 11 residues long. V dropped 4 bases and J dropped 6 bases, with 9 bases sitting between them. CDR1 and CDR2 (germline): DFQATT, SNEGSKA (reference sequence). The CDR3 region is CSATKGHGYTF. The CDR3 nucleotides read TGCAGTGCTACCAAGGGGCATGGCTACACCTTC.

The genes are TRBV7-2 and TRBJ2-7; D may be TRBD2 (6 bases). Between the trimmed V and J ends, which lost 5 bases and 2 bases, there was a span of 13 bases. Germline V gene data show CDR1 as SGHTA and CDR2 as FQGNSA. The CDR3 is 14 amino acids. The CDR3: CASSPGTQAYEQYF. The DNA of the CDR3 is TGTGCCAGCAGCCCCGGGACTCAAGCCTACGAGCAGTACTTC.

The CDR3 reads CASSGESYNSPLHF. CDR3 nucleotide sequence: TGCGCCAGCAGTGGGGAGTCCTATAATTCACCCCTCCACTTT. The chain carries TRBV10-2 and TRBJ1-6; D is unclear. The germline V gene encodes CDR1 WSHSY and CDR2 SAAADI. The V gene lost 4 bases and the J gene lost 1 base, with 5 bases spanning the gap. The CDR3 runs 14 residues.

The chain uses TRBV19 and TRBJ2-3; D is uncertain. The V and J ends lost 4 bases and 5 bases respectively, with 16 bases between them. CDR1 is LNHDA and CDR2 is SQIVND in the germline V gene (reference sequence). The CDR3 is 15 amino acids. The CDR3, as DNA: TGTGCCAGTAGTAAGTTGGGGTTGGATGGAGATACGCAGTATTTT. As protein: CASSKLGLDGDTQYF.

This clone was recorded once. The CDR3 sequence is CASSASGSSYEQYF. The CDR3 bases are TGTGCCAGCAGCGCTAGCGGGAGCTCCTACGAGCAGTACTTC. V gene TRBV28 combines with J gene TRBJ2-7; 10 bases are a match to TRBD2. Germline trimming cut 6 bases from V and 0 bases from J; bases unmatched to any gene: 2. This CDR3 contains 14 residues. CDR1 is MDHEN and CDR2 is SYDVKM in the germline V gene.

V is TRBV27 and J is TRBJ1-2; D possibly corresponds to TRBD1 (5 bases). The CDR3 has 14 residues. CDR1 and CDR2 (germline): MNHEY, SMNVEV (reference sequence). The V end lost 2 bases, the J end lost 7 bases, and 14 bases lay between the germline ends. CDR3 sequence (DNA): TGTGCCAGCAGTTTAAGCGGCAGGGATCTTGGCTACACCTTC. It codes for CASSLSGRDLGYTF.

V and J are TRBV2 and TRBJ2-2; tentatively, D is TRBD1 (6 bases). The germline V gene has CDR1 SNHLY and CDR2 FYNNEI. V dropped 3 bases and J dropped 5 bases, with 16 bases sitting between them. CDR3 size: 16 residues. This CDR3 reads CASSETGPRGTGELFF. In DNA, the CDR3 is TGTGCCAGCAGTGAGACAGGCCCCCGGGGAACCGGGGAGCTGTTTTTT.

The chain couples TRBV19 to TRBJ2-7; a weak D match, TRBD2 (6 bases). This CDR3 has 13 amino acids. Germline-derived CDR1 and CDR2 are LNHDA and SQIVND (reference sequence). V lost 5 bases, J lost 7 bases, and 15 bases lay in between. CDR3 nucleotides: TGTGCCAGTAGTCCTCGGGGGTATACAGAGCAGTACTTC. It codes for CASSPRGYTEQYF.